This note documents a single T cell receptor beta chain sequence. With eight separate reactions per sample, the authors made cDNA. TCRdb reprocessed the 5' RACE reads and stores each CDR3 protein as one record, lacking DNA. Its clone listing holds more than 300,000 distinct CDR3 sequences. The sample belongs to a study of monozygotic twins with inflammatory bowel disease. There are 15 residues in the CDR3. CDR1 SGHRS and CDR2 YFSETQ come from the germline V gene. Blood samples measuring less than 3 ml were taken per donor. The sequence was obtained from a human donor with ulcerative colitis or Crohn's disease, or a healthy co-twin of an affected twin (not recorded which). The specimen was blood. The chain couples TRBV5-1 to TRBJ2-7; TCRdb reports TRBD2, a call that lacks DNA to check it against. The CDR3 loop reads CASSPRSSGAYEQYF. The full variable domain, its missing parts supplied by reference TRBV5-1 and TRBJ2-7, is KAGVTQTPRYLIKTRGQQVTLSCSPISGHRSVSWYQQTPGQGLQFLFEYFSETQRNKGNFPGRFSGRQFSNSRSEMNVSTLELGDSALYLCASSPRSSGAYEQYFGPGTRLTVT.